Sequencing of this TCR beta chain was carried out in a study of blood T cell repertoires in COVID-19 (dated by TCRdb to the early 2020s). A note on the overall study: Samples covering the acute and convalescent phases of COVID-19 were provided by collaborators in the United States, Italy and Spain. The material from the prospective study consisted of cDNA or gDNA derived from T cells, B-cell-depleted T cells, or PBMCs. Samples were obtained from the ongoing ImmuneRACE study (first 160 participants) and from 1,000 to 1,500 subjects provided by 6 global collaborators. The sample metadata nearly always contained a de-identified subject ID, COVID-19 status, age in years and sex. Subjects who had been exposed to COVID-19, were actively infected with it, or had recovered from it provided the deeply sampled blood TCRbeta repertoires that made up the dataset. Where available, HLA class I and class II types were obtained from metadata supplied by the sample provider rather than from assay-based typing. The repertoires were made available in a free public database intended to serve as a resource for research on the immune response to SARS-CoV-2.

The immunoSEQ Assay, a bias-controlled multiplex PCR, was used to amplify TCRbeta CDR3 regions from genomic DNA. On the authors' methods: The number of nucleated cells in each sample was estimated from the amplification of reference gene primers within the assay. Sequence reads were collapsed and filtered to measure the absolute abundance of every unique TCRbeta CDR3 rearrangement. For each sample, productive Simpson clonality was calculated as the square root of Simpson's diversity index across productive rearrangements. TCRdb took over this immuneACCESS table, retaining in-frame rearrangements with V and J assigned. Such tables are incomplete; in checked studies, under half of the missing clones stem from an unresolved V gene, and the remainder is unexplained. D and trimming were read from the DNA, whereas the V and J calls and clone size are those reported in that table. The sample table holds approximately 100,000 clones, of which about 90% were seen once. The top ten hold 11% of the sample.

The germline V gene encodes CDR1 MNHEY and CDR2 SMNVEV (reference sequence). The CDR3 contains 14 residues, cysteine and phenylalanine counted. Just the 42-base CDR3 DNA is kept, in frame starting at base 1. The V end loses 2 bases and the J end loses 4 bases, and a stretch of 9 bases separates them. To note about this clone: Its specific antigen is unknown. No base qualities exist here, and no much larger clone lies one base off it.

The collaborating institutions used their own protocols to collect whole blood in K2EDTA tubes. For TCRbeta analysis, collaborators shipped samples as frozen whole blood, isolated PBMCs, or DNA extracted from either of those sample types. Overall results and qualifications from the work: The quantity of clinical and demographic metadata differed by source and by participant and was supplied without curation.

The TCR originated in a woman aged 25 to 39 with acute or convalescent COVID-19. Sequences were obtained from peripheral blood. The V and J genes are TRBV27 and TRBJ1-5; the D gene is perhaps TRBD1, on 6 matching bases. The DNA is TGTGCCAGCAGTTTAACAGGGAGAAATCAGCCCCAGCATTTT. Its translation reads: CASSLTGRNQPQHF.